Listed below are T cell receptor beta chains from one sample, sequenced in a study of T cells after yellow fever vaccination. MiXCR was run by TCRdb on the 5' RACE reads, yielding one entry per CDR3 protein. The sample records hundreds of thousands of distinct CDR3 sequences, roughly 4% being singletons. This specimen consisted of PBMCs, obtained on the day of the yellow fever booster vaccination. The receptors stem from a man in his late teens or twenties who received the YFV17D yellow fever vaccine. Both conserved end residues are part of each CDR3. The D gene is left open where the match is weak. The listing skips clone size in some rows; elsewhere it reads once, few, many or a size class.

abundance | j_gene | d_gene | v_gene | CDR3nt | CDR3aa
few | TRBJ1-2 | NA | TRBV5-5 | TGTGCCAGCAGCTGGACCGCCAGGGGTAACTATGGCTACACCTTC | CASSWTARGNYGYTF
many | TRBJ2-1 | NA | TRBV12-3/TRBV12-4 | TGTGCCAGCAGTCTAGGGGGGGCTCTTAATGAGCAGTTCTTC | CASSLGGALNEQFF
NA | TRBJ2-7 | TRBD1 | TRBV29-1 | TGCAGCGTTCAAGGACAGGGCCGGAGTAACTACGAGCAGTACTTC | CSVQGQGRSNYEQYF
many | TRBJ1-2 | TRBD1 | TRBV6-1 | TGTGCCACCGGACAGGTGGGGGTTACCTATGGCTACACCTTC | CATGQVGVTYGYTF
few | TRBJ1-3 | NA | TRBV12-3/TRBV12-4 | TGTGCCAGCAGCACTCCCGGAAGGGGGTTAAGGAACACCATATATTTT | CASSTPGRGLRNTIYF
many | TRBJ2-1 | TRBD2 | TRBV7-6 | TGTGCCAGCAGCTTATTCCGCCGGGGGGGCGGGGGCAATGAGCAGTTCTTC | CASSLFRRGGGGNEQFF
NA | TRBJ1-3 | NA | TRBV6-5 | TGTGCCAGCAGTTACTCTAGACAGCCTACTGGAAACACCATATATTTT | CASSYSRQPTGNTIYF
many | TRBJ2-1 | TRBD1 | TRBV5-1 | TGCGCCAGCAGCTTGGAGACAGGGAATCCCTACAATGAGCAGTTCTTC | CASSLETGNPYNEQFF
many | TRBJ2-1 | TRBD2 | TRBV5-1 | TGCGCCAGCAGCTTACTTAGCGGGGGCACCTACAATGAGCAGTTCTTC | CASSLLSGGTYNEQFF
many | TRBJ2-2 | NA | TRBV29-1 | TGCAGCGCCCCTGGAGAAGTCGGGGAGCTGTTTTTT | CSAPGEVGELFF
few | TRBJ1-5 | NA | TRBV6-5 | TGTGCCAGCAGTGACCTACAGGGCCTACAGCCCCAGCATTTT | CASSDLQGLQPQHF
few | TRBJ1-4 | NA | TRBV7-9 | TGTGCCAGCAGCCCCACTTCCCGCGTCGAAAAACTGTTTTTT | CASSPTSRVEKLFF
many | TRBJ1-2 | NA | TRBV19 | TGTGCCAGTAGTATATGGGGCAGAGCTAACTATGGCTACACCTTC | CASSIWGRANYGYTF
many | TRBJ2-3 | NA | TRBV9 | TGTGCCAGCAGCGTGGCCGGAGCCGGTGGTAATACGCAGTATTTT | CASSVAGAGGNTQYF
NA | TRBJ2-1 | NA | TRBV4-3 | TGCGCCAGCAGCCAAAGGACTGGCAATGAGCAGTTCTTC | CASSQRTGNEQFF
few | TRBJ2-7 | NA | TRBV12-3/TRBV12-4 | TGTGCCAGCAGCCGGAAGGACATTTTCTACGAGCAGTACTTC | CASSRKDIFYEQYF
few | TRBJ2-5 | TRBD2 | TRBV5-1 | TGCGCCAGCAGTTACTCTAGCGGCCAAGAGACCCAGTACTTC | CASSYSSGQETQYF
many | TRBJ2-5 | TRBD2 | TRBV7-2 | TGTGCCAGCAGCTTAAGAACGGGGGGGCTAGCCCGGGCCCAGTACTTC | CASSLRTGGLARAQYF
many | TRBJ2-3 | NA | TRBV5-4 | TGTGCCAGCTCCGGGGAGACTTATACTTTCACAGATACGCAGTATTTT | CASSGETYTFTDTQYF
few | TRBJ1-3 | NA | TRBV20-1 | TGCAGTGCTAGTTTAGGCGTGGGAAACACCATATATTTT | CSASLGVGNTIYF
many | TRBJ2-1 | NA | TRBV5-4 | TGTGCCAGCAGCACCACGAAGGACAATGAGCAGTTCTTC | CASSTTKDNEQFF
NA | TRBJ1-5 | TRBD1 | TRBV5-5 | TGTGCCAGCAGCACGACAGGGTTTAATCAGCCCCAGCATTTT | CASSTTGFNQPQHF
many | TRBJ1-5 | NA | TRBV6-2/TRBV6-3 | TGTGCCAGCACCCCTCATGAGGGCAGAGGAAGCAATCAGCCCCAGCATTTT | CASTPHEGRGSNQPQHF